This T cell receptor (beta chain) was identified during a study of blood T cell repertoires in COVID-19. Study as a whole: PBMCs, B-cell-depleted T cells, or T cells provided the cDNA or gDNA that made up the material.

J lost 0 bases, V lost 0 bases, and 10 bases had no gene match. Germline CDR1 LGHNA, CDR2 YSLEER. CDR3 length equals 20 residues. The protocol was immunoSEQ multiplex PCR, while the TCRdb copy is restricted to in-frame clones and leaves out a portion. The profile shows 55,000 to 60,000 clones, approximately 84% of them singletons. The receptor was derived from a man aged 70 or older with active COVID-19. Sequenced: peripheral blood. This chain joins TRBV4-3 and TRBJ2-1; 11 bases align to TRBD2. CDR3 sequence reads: CASSQDGTSGLHSSYNEQFF. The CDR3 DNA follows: TGCGCCAGCAGCCAAGACGGGACTAGCGGTCTTCACAGCTCCTACAATGAGCAGTTCTTC.